The clone carrying this TCR beta chain was found many times. The antigen is unknown. This record comes from a study of identical twins. Whole-study results and caveats: The study based its conclusions on cross-sectional statistical analysis and did not follow the same donors.

With 0 bases clipped from V and 6 bases from J, the junction kept 12 bases outside the gene matches. This CDR3 comprises 18 residues. Germline values: CDR1 LNHNV, CDR2 YYDKDF (reference sequence). A universal primer site was created by template switching, with the cDNA bearing unique molecular identifiers. From the 5' RACE reads, TCRdb called clonotypes with MiXCR, one entry per CDR3 protein. The sample consists of approximately 620,000 distinct CDR3 sequences, around 8.3% of them appearing once. This same sample was also part of a study on yellow fever vaccine responses in identical twins.

The chain links TRBV15 to TRBJ2-1, with TRBD2 matching over 9 bases. The sample consisted of PBMCs. This receptor was identified in a woman under 30 in good health. The CDR3 is CATSRDIAGAGVINEQFF. For the CDR3, the DNA is TGTGCCACCAGCAGAGATATAGCGGGAGCGGGAGTTATCAATGAGCAGTTCTTC.